This TCR beta chain is from a study of long-term antiretroviral therapy in people with HIV. Regarding the study as a whole: Before ART, certain clones expanded, and these dominated the repertoire at all time points. Information pertaining to ART adherence, viral resistance or therapeutic modifications was not obtained. HIV repertoires covered narrower CDR3 length ranges than controls did.

Germline loops: CDR1 LGHNA, CDR2 YNFKEQ. The CDR3 has 14 amino acids. The V and J ends lost 0 bases and 5 bases respectively, with 7 bases between them. Researchers report immunoSEQ v3.0 was run at survey level. Some clones are missing from TCRdb's copy, which holds only in-frame ones; the method was immunoSEQ multiplex PCR. This table has 20,000 to 25,000 clones, about 85% appearing once. Worth noting for this clone: Antigen: not known.

Treatment of all HIV participants took place in the United States. The sample here was unsorted PBMCs, taken 1.9 years after starting antiretroviral therapy. This sequence originates from a woman aged 25 to 39 with HIV. The chain links TRBV4-2 to TRBJ2-2; D uncertain. The CDR3 DNA reads TGTGCCAGCAGCCAAGATCATGGGACCGGGGAGCTGTTTTTT. As protein: CASSQDHGTGELFF.